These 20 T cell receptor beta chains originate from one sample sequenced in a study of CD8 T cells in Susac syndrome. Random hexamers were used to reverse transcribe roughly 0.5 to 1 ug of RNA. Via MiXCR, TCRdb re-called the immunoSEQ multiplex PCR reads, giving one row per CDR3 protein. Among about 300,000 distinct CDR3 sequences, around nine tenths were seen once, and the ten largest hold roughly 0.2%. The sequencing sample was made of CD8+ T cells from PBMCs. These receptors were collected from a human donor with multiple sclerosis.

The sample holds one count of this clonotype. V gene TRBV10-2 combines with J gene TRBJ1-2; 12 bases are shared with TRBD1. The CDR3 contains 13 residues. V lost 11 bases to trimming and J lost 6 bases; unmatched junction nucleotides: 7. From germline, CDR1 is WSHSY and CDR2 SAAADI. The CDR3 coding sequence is TGCGCCGCTGGGACAGGGGGCTTGGATGGCTACACCTTC. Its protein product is CAAGTGGLDGYTF.

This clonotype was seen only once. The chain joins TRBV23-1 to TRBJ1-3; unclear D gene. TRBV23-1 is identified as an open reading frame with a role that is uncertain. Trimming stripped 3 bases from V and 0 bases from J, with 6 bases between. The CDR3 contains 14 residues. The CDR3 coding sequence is TGCGCCAGCAGTCAGCAGTGCTCTGGAAACACCATATATTTT. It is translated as CASSQQCSGNTIYF.

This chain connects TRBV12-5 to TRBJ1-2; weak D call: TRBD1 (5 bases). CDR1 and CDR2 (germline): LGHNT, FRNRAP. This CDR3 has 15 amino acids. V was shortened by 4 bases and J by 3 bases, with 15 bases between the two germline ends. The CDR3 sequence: CASGSNLGVDYGYTF. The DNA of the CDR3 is TGTGCTAGTGGTTCTAACCTGGGGGTGGACTATGGCTACACCTTC.

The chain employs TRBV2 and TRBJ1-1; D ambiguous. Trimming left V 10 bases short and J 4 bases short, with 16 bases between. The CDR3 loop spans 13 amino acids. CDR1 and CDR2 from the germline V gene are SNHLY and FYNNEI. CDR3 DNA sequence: TGTGCCATCCCATCCCCTCCGCCCACTGAAGCTTTCTTT. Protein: CAIPSPPPTEAFF.

The CDR3: CAGRTGGYEQYF. The CDR3 DNA follows: TGTGCCGGGAGGACAGGGGGCTACGAGCAGTACTTC. This chain joins TRBV2 and TRBJ2-7; 10 bases are shared with TRBD1. The CDR3 consists of 12 residues. With V trimmed by 11 bases and J by 3 bases, 4 bases remained unmatched. Per germline, CDR1 SNHLY and CDR2 FYNNEI.

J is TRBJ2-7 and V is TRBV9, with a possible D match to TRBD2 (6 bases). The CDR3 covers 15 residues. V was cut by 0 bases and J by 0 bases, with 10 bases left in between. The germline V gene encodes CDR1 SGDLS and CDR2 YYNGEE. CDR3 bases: TGTGCCAGCAGCGTAGACGGGAGCCTCTCCTACGAGCAGTACTTC. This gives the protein CASSVDGSLSYEQYF.

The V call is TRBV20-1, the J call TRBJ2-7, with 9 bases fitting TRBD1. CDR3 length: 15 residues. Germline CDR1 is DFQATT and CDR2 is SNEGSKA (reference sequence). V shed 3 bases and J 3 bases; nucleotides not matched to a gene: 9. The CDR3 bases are TGCAGTGCTAGTGGGGTGGGACAGGGTTACTACGAGCAGTACTTC. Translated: CSASGVGQGYYEQYF.

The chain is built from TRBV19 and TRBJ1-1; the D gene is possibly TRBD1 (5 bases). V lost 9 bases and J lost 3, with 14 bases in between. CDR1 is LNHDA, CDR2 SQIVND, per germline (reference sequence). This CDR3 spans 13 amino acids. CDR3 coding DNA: TGTGCCAGCTCTCAGGGAGTTTACACTGAAGCTTTCTTT. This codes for CASSQGVYTEAFF.

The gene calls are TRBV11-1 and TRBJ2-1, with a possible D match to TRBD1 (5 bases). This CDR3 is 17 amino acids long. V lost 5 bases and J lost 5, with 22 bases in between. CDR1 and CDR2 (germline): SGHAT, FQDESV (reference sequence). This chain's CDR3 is CASSPQGAAYLNNEQFF. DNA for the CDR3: TGTGCCAGCAGCCCCCAGGGTGCTGCTTATCTTAACAATGAGCAGTTCTTC.

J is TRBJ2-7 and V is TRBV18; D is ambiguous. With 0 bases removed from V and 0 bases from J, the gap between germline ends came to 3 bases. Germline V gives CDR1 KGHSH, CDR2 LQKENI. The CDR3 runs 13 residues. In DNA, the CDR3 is TGTGCCAGCTCACCACCTATCTCCTACGAGCAGTACTTC. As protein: CASSPPISYEQYF. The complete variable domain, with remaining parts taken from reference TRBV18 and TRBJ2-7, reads NAGVMQNPRHLVRRRGQEARLRCSPMKGHSHVYWYRQLPEEGLKFMVYLQKENIIDESGMPKERFSAEFPKEGPSILRIQQVVRGDSAAYFCASSPPISYEQYFGPGTRLTVT.

For the CDR3, the DNA is TGTGCCAGCAGCTTGGGGACAGGATGGAGCAAAGATGGCTACACCTTC. Its translation: CASSLGTGWSKDGYTF. This chain connects TRBV5-4 to TRBJ1-2; 7 bases agree with TRBD1. This CDR3 region has 16 residues. Germline V gene data show CDR1 as SGHNT and CDR2 as YYREEE (reference sequence). Trimming cost V 0 bases and J 6 bases; bases outside gene matches: 11.

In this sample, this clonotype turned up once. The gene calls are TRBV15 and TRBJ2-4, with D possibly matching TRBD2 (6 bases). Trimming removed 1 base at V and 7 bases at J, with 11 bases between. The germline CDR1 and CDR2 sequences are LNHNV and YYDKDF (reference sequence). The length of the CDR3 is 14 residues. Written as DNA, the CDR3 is TGTGCCACCAGCAGAGGGGTGGGGAGGAACATTCAGTACTTC. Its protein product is CATSRGVGRNIQYF.

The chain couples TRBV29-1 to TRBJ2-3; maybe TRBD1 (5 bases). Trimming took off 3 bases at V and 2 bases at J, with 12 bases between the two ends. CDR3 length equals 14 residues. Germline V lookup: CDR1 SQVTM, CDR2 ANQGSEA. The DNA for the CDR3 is TGCAGCGTTGAGAGTAGGGGTTCCACAGATACGCAGTATTTT. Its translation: CSVESRGSTDTQYF.

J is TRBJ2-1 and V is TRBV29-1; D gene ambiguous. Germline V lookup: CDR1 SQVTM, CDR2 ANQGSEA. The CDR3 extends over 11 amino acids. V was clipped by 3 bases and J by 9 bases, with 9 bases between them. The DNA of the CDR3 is TGCAGCGTTGACGGCGATTCTGAGCAGTTCTTC. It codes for CSVDGDSEQFF.

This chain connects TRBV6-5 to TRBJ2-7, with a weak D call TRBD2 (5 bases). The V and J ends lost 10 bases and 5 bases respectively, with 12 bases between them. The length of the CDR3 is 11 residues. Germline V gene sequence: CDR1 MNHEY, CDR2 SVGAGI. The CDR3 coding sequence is TGTGCCACCGCCACGGGGAACGAGCAGTACTTC. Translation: CATATGNEQYF.

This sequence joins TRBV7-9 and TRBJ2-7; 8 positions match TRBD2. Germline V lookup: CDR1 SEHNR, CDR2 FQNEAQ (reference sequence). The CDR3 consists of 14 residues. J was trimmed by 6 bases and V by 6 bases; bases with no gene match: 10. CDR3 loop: CASSYPEAGVEQYF. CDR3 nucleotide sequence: TGTGCCAGCAGTTATCCGGAAGCGGGAGTCGAGCAGTACTTC.

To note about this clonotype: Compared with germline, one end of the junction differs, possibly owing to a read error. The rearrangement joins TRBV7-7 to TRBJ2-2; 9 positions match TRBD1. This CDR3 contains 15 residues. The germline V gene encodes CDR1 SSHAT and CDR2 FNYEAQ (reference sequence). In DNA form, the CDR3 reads TGTGCTAGCAGCGACGGGACAGGGCCAGGCGGGGAGCTGTTTTTT. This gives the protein CASSDGTGPGGELFF.

The CDR3 DNA sequence: TGTGCCAGCAGTGGGGGGGCTAGCGGGAATGAGCAGTTCTTC. It yields the protein CASSGGASGNEQFF. This chain joins TRBV6-5 and TRBJ2-1, with 8 bases fitting TRBD2. The V gene end was trimmed by 5 bases and the J gene end by 7 bases; junction bases not matched to a gene: 7. This CDR3 comprises 14 residues. The germline gives CDR1 MNHEY, CDR2 SVGAGI.

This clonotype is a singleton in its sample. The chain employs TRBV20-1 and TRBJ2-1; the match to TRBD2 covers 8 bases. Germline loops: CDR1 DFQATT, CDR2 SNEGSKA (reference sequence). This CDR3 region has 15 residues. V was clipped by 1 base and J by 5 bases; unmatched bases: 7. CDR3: CSARGLGLDHNEQFF. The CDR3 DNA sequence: TGCAGTGCTAGAGGGCTGGGACTAGACCACAATGAGCAGTTCTTC.

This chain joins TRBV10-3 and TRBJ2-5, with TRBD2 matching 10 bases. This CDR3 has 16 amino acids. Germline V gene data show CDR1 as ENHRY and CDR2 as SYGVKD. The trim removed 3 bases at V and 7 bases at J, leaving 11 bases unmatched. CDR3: CAISDIGTSEPGTQYF. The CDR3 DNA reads TGTGCCATCAGTGACATAGGGACTAGCGAGCCGGGGACCCAGTACTTC.